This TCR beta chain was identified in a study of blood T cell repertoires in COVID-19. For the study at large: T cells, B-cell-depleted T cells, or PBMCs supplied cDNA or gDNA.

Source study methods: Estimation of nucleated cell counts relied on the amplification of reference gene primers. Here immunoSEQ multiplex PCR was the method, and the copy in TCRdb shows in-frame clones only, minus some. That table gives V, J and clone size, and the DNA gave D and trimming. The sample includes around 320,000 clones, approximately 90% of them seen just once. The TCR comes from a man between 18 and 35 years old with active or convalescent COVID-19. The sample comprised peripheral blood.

CDR3 protein: CASSPLTLGQGTDTQYF. The CDR3 DNA reads TGTGCCAGCTCACCACTTACCCTTGGACAGGGGACAGATACGCAGTATTTT. This sequence joins TRBV18 and TRBJ2-3; 9 positions match TRBD1. This CDR3 contains 17 residues. Losses at the gene ends were 1 base for V and 3 bases for J; bases not matched to a gene: 8. CDR1 is KGHSH, CDR2 LQKENI, per germline.